This paragraph covers one T cell receptor (beta chain) sequence. The method was immunoSEQ multiplex PCR; TCRdb's version includes in-frame clones alone and lacks a portion of them. This sample carries fewer than 35,000 clones, 88% of them seen once, and the ten largest clones take around 54%. The sample belongs to a study of OX40 agonist ivuxolimab in advanced cancers. The receptor's source is an adult with an advanced solid tumor such as melanoma, head and neck, liver or kidney cancer. The sequencing used CD4+ or CD8+ T cells sorted from blood, collected in a trial of the OX40 agonist ivuxolimab.

As DNA, the CDR3 is TGTGCCATCACCGAGGGCCTCGGGGAGCTGTTTTTT. It codes for CAITEGLGELFF. The rearrangement uses TRBV10-3 and TRBJ2-2; D may be TRBD2 (5 bases). V lost 7 bases and J 7 bases, leaving 10 bases between the germline ends. The germline gives CDR1 ENHRY, CDR2 SYGVKD. This CDR3 comprises 12 residues.